The rows below give T cell receptor beta chains drawn from one sample of a study of blood T cell repertoires in COVID-19. Repertoires were generated with immunoSEQ multiplex PCR, while TCRdb's copy carries only in-frame clones and drops some. Seen here are 110,000 or so clones, about nine tenths observed once, and the top ten hold roughly 8.2%. Sequenced input: peripheral blood. Receptor source: a human donor in a cohort sampled during active COVID-19. Both conserved end residues are part of each CDR3. The D gene is left open where the match is weak. The listing skips clone size in some rows; elsewhere it reads once, few, many or a size class.

TRBV9	TRBJ2-2	.	TRBD2	CASSSHLAGTNTGELFF	TGTGCCAGCAGCTCCCACCTAGCGGGGACGAACACCGGGGAGCTGTTTTTT
TRBV2	TRBJ2-5	.	TRBD1	CASSRQGVGGTETQYF	TGTGCCAGCAGTAGACAGGGGGTGGGTGGTACGGAGACCCAGTACTTC
TRBV28	TRBJ1-1	.	.	CASSSSGLQGHTEAFF	.
TRBV7-8	TRBJ2-1	.	TRBD1	CASSYRQGALEVEQFF	TGTGCCAGCAGCTACCGACAGGGGGCGCTAGAGGTTGAGCAGTTCTTC
TRBV4-1	TRBJ1-1	.	.	CASSQAGTGIGTEAFF	TGCGCCAGCAGCCAAGCGGGAACAGGGATTGGCACTGAAGCTTTCTTT
TRBV28	TRBJ2-1	.	TRBD1	CASTPPGTGSNEQFF	TGTGCCAGCACCCCCCCAGGGACAGGGTCCAATGAGCAGTTCTTC
TRBV5-1	TRBJ1-1	.	TRBD1	CASSRTGGGNTEAFF	TGCGCCAGCAGCCGTACAGGGGGCGGGAACACTGAAGCTTTCTTT
TRBV19	TRBJ1-2	.	TRBD1	CASATSGQNWGYTF	TGTGCCAGTGCCACTTCGGGACAGAACTGGGGCTACACCTTC
TRBV27	TRBJ2-1	.	TRBD2	CASSLYGLAQYNEQFF	TGTGCCAGCAGTCTCTATGGACTAGCGCAATACAATGAGCAGTTCTTC
TRBV11-2	TRBJ2-5	.	TRBD2	CASSFMGLAEVGETQYF	TGTGCCAGCAGCTTCATGGGACTAGCGGAAGTGGGGGAGACCCAGTACTTC
TRBV4-1	TRBJ2-3	.	.	CASSQGVGGPDTQYF	TGCGCCAGCAGCCAAGGGGTGGGGGGGCCAGATACGCAGTATTTT
TRBV19	TRBJ1-1	once	.	CASSSRRGVRNTEAFF	TGTGCCAGTAGTTCTAGGCGGGGGGTGAGGAACACTGAAGCTTTCTTT
TRBV5-1	TRBJ2-7	.	.	CASSSRDSNRLEQYF	TGCGCCAGCAGCAGCCGGGACTCGAATCGCCTCGAGCAGTACTTC
TRBV11-2	TRBJ2-7	.	TRBD1	CASSLATGQGAYEQYF	TGTGCCAGCAGCTTAGCTACGGGACAGGGCGCCTACGAGCAGTACTTC
TRBV6-4	TRBJ1-5	few	.	CASSPTGNQPQHF	TGTGCCAGCAGCCCTACGGGCAATCAGCCCCAGCATTTT
TRBV5-4	TRBJ2-7	.	TRBD1	CASSGGQFYEQYF	TGTGCCAGCAGCGGGGGACAGTTCTACGAGCAGTACTTC
TRBV3-1/TRBV3-2	TRBJ2-7	.	TRBD1	CASSTGDEQYF	TGTGCCAGCAGCACAGGGGACGAGCAGTACTTC
TRBV19	TRBJ1-1	.	.	CASSHRSGYTEAFF	TGTGCCAGTAGCCATCGGTCGGGGTACACTGAAGCTTTCTTT
TRBV6-5	TRBJ1-1	few	.	CASNQGFDTEAFF	TGTGCCAGCAATCAGGGGTTTGACACTGAAGCTTTCTTT
TRBV24-1	TRBJ2-2	.	.	CATSVEKSGELFF	TGTGCCACCAGTGTAGAGAAATCCGGGGAGCTGTTTTTT
TRBV29-1	TRBJ2-7	.	TRBD2	CSVATSGDSYEQYF	TGCAGCGTAGCGACTAGCGGGGATTCCTACGAGCAGTACTTC
TRBV2	TRBJ2-2	.	.	CASSLQGGNTGELFF	TGTGCCAGCAGCCTCCAGGGCGGGAACACCGGGGAGCTGTTTTTT
TRBV19	TRBJ1-4	few	TRBD1	CASSLPRGRRSNEKLFF	TGTGCCAGTAGCCTCCCCAGGGGGCGGAGGTCTAATGAAAAACTGTTTTTT
TRBV7-7	TRBJ2-1	.	TRBD1	CASSLRTGGGNEQFF	TGTGCTAGCAGCCTCCGGACAGGGGGGGGAAATGAGCAGTTCTTC
TRBV7-9	TRBJ2-6	.	.	CASSLALEQVSSGANVLTF	TGTGCCAGCAGCTTAGCGCTCGAACAGGTCAGCTCTGGGGCCAACGTCCTGACTTTC
TRBV5-4	TRBJ2-2	.	TRBD2	CASSFGTSGTNTGELFF	TGTGCCAGCAGCTTTGGAACTAGCGGGACGAACACCGGGGAGCTGTTTTTT
TRBV27	TRBJ1-2	once	.	CASSLRGRENYGYTF	TGTGCCAGCTCCCTTCGTGGCAGGGAAAACTATGGCTACACCTTC
TRBV4-1	TRBJ1-1	.	.	CASSQYGNKGSGTEAFF	TGCGCCAGCAGCCAATACGGAAACAAGGGGTCGGGCACTGAAGCTTTCTTT
TRBV20-1	TRBJ2-7	few	TRBD2	CSARGGYEQYF	TGCAGTGCTCGGGGGGGCTACGAGCAGTACTTC